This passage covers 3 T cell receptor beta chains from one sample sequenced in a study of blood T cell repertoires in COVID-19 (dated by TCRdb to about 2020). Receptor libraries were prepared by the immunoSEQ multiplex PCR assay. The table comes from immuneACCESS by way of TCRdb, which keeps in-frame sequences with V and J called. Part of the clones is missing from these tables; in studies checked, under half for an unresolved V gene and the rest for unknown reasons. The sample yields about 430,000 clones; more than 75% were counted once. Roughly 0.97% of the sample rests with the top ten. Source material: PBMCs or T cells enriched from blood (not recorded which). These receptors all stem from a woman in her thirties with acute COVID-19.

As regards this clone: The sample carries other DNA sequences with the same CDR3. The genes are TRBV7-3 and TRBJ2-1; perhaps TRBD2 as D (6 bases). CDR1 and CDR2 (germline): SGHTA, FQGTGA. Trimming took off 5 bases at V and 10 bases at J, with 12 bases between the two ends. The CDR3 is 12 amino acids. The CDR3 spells CASSLRGGEQFF. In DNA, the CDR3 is TGTGCCAGCAGCCTACGTGGGGGGGAGCAGTTCTTC.

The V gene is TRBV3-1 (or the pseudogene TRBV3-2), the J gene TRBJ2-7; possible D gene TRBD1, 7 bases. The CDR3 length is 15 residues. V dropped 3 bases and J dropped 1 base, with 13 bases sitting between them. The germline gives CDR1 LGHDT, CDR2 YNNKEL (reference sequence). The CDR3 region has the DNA TGTGCCAGCAGCCATTCGGCAGGGGGGTCCTACGAGCAGTACTTC. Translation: CASSHSAGGSYEQYF.

As DNA, the CDR3 is TGTGCCAGCAGTGGGACAGCGAACACTGAAGCTTTCTTT. Translated: CASSGTANTEAFF. The J gene is TRBJ1-1, the V gene TRBV2; D might be TRBD1 (6 bases). Germline CDR1 is SNHLY and CDR2 is FYNNEI. The V end was cut by 4 bases, the J end by 1 base, with 7 bases between. This CDR3 contains 13 residues.